The clone carrying this T cell receptor (beta chain) appeared a few times. Synthesis of TCR cDNA relied on 5'RACE template switching, which attached a universal primer site and UMIs. TCRdb used MiXCR to reprocess the 5' RACE reads, holding one entry per CDR3 protein. This sample has fewer than 400,000 distinct CDR3 sequences; more than 5.5% occur once, and the top ten carry about 15%. This CDR3 contains 14 residues. Germline trimming cut 4 bases from V and 3 bases from J; bases unmatched to any gene: 8. The germline CDR1 and CDR2 sequences are SQVTM and ANQGSEA. This specimen belongs to a study of T cells after yellow fever vaccination.

The chain uses TRBV29-1 and TRBJ2-7, with TRBD1 matching 8 bases. Sequenced here: PBMCs, sampled 5 days after the yellow fever booster vaccination. The source is a man under 40 who received the YFV17D yellow fever vaccine. The CDR3 nucleotides read TGCAGCGTTGGCACAGGGGGGAAGGTCTACGAGCAGTACTTC. As protein: CSVGTGGKVYEQYF.